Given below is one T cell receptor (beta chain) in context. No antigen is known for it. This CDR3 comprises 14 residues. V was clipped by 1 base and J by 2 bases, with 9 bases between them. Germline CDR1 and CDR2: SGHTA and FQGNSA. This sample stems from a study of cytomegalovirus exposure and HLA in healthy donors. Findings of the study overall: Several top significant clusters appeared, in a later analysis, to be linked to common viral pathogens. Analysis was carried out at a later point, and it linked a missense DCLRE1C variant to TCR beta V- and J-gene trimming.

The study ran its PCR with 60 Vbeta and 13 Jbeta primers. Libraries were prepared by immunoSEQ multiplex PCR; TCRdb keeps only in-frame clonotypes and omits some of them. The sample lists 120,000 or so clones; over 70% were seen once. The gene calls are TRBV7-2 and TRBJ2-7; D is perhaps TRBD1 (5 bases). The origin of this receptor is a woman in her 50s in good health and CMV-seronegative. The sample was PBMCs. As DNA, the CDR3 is TGTGCCAGCAGCTTAGGTAGGGGAACCTACGAGCAGTACTTC. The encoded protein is CASSLGRGTYEQYF.